This TCR beta chain appears in the sequencing data of a study of shared clonotypes between healthy human individuals. Study overall: Per donor, three plates held CD4 naive cells, three held CD4 memory, two held CD8 naive and one held CD8 memory.

Produced via immunoSEQ multiplex PCR; TCRdb's table is partial and in-frame only. The table records about 2 million clones, about 95% of them present only once. Germline CDR1 reads SSHAT; CDR2 reads FNYEAQ (reference sequence). The CDR3 length is 14 residues. Remarks on this clone: One junction end does not reproduce the germline sequence, and a read error may be involved.

The rearrangement joins TRBV7-7 to TRBJ2-5; D perhaps matches TRBD2 (6 bases). The sample was naive CD4+ T cells sorted from blood. As to subset: CD45RA+ positively selected. This clonotype was sampled from a man younger than 35 in good health. Written as DNA, the CDR3 is TGTGCTAGCAGCTTAGATCTAGCGCAAGAGACCCAGTACTTC. This encodes CASSLDLAQETQYF.